Listed below are T cell receptor beta chains from one sample, sequenced in a study of PD-1 blockade in classical Hodgkin lymphoma. Clones were sequenced by immunoSEQ multiplex PCR, and TCRdb holds only the in-frame ones, with some missing. The sample yields 130,000 to 150,000 clones, around 84% seen once. The specimen was peripheral blood mononuclear cells (PBMCs), collected before the second cycle of nivolumab. The receptors derive from a human donor with classical Hodgkin lymphoma. Each CDR3 is given with its conserved first and last residue. D genes are given only for firm matches. For some rows the clone size is stated as once, few or many, or as a class when expanded; others skip it.

V gene: TRBV18
clone size: -
D gene: -
J gene: TRBJ1-1
CDR3 protein: CASSDTGYTEAFF
CDR3 DNA: TGTGCCAGCTCAGACACAGGGTACACTGAAGCTTTCTTT

V gene: TRBV9
clone size: -
D gene: TRBD1
J gene: TRBJ1-4
CDR3 protein: CASSVVPPPGQVDEKLFF
CDR3 DNA: TGTGCCAGCAGCGTAGTCCCCCCCCCGGGACAGGTAGATGAAAAACTGTTTTTT

V gene: TRBV7-9
clone size: -
D gene: -
J gene: TRBJ1-2
CDR3 protein: CASSPIRGADGYTF
CDR3 DNA: TGTGCCAGCAGCCCCATTCGGGGGGCCGATGGCTACACCTTC

V gene: TRBV6-5
clone size: -
D gene: TRBD1
J gene: TRBJ2-5
CDR3 protein: CASTGRGGLWETQYF
CDR3 DNA: TGTGCCAGCACCGGACGAGGGGGCCTGTGGGAGACCCAGTACTTC

V gene: TRBV13
clone size: -
D gene: TRBD2
J gene: TRBJ2-7
CDR3 protein: CASRLWGGEQYF
CDR3 DNA: TGTGCCAGCAGACTCTGGGGGGGCGAGCAGTACTTC

V gene: TRBV5-1
clone size: -
D gene: -
J gene: TRBJ1-3
CDR3 protein: CASSLGAVLFSGNTIYF
CDR3 DNA: TGCGCCAGCAGCTTGGGCGCCGTCTTGTTCTCTGGAAACACCATATATTTT

V gene: TRBV6-5
clone size: -
D gene: -
J gene: TRBJ2-3
CDR3 protein: CASSYAAQTDTQYF
CDR3 DNA: TGTGCCAGCAGTTACGCGGCTCAGACAGATACGCAGTATTTT

V gene: TRBV10-3
clone size: -
D gene: -
J gene: TRBJ2-5
CDR3 protein: CAISGTEKETQYF
CDR3 DNA: TGTGCCATCAGTGGGACGGAGAAAGAGACCCAGTACTTC

V gene: TRBV7-9
clone size: once
D gene: TRBD1
J gene: TRBJ1-4
CDR3 protein: CASSTRQGLREKLFF
CDR3 DNA: TGTGCCAGCAGCACTAGACAGGGCCTTAGGGAAAAACTGTTTTTT

V gene: TRBV28
clone size: -
D gene: -
J gene: TRBJ2-1
CDR3 protein: CASSLLGSSYNEQFF
CDR3 DNA: TGTGCCAGCAGTTTATTGGGCAGCTCCTACAATGAGCAGTTCTTC

V gene: TRBV9
clone size: -
D gene: -
J gene: TRBJ2-7
CDR3 protein: CASSDGGYSGQYF
CDR3 DNA: TGTGCCAGCAGCGACGGAGGGTATTCTGGGCAGTACTTC

V gene: TRBV6-5
clone size: few
D gene: -
J gene: TRBJ2-4
CDR3 protein: CASSYSRGNDIQYF
CDR3 DNA: TGTGCCAGCAGTTACTCTCGGGGGAACGACATTCAGTACTTC

V gene: TRBV19
clone size: few
D gene: TRBD1
J gene: TRBJ1-1
CDR3 protein: CASSPRTGRYTEAFF
CDR3 DNA: TGTGCCAGTAGTCCCCGGACAGGGAGGTACACTGAAGCTTTCTTT

V gene: TRBV2
clone size: -
D gene: -
J gene: TRBJ2-3
CDR3 protein: CASPRQDTDTQYF
CDR3 DNA: TGTGCCAGCCCCCGGCAGGACACAGATACGCAGTATTTT